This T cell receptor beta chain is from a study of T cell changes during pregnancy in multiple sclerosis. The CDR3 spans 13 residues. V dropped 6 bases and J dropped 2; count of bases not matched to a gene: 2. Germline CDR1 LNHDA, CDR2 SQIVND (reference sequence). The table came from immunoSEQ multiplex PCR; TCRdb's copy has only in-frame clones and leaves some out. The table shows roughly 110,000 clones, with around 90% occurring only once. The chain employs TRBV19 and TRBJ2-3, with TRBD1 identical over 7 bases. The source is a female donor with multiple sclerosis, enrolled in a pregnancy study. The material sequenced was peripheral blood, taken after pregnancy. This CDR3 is CASSRGFTDTQYF. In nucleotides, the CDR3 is TGTGCCAGTAGCAGGGGGTTCACAGATACGCAGTATTTT.